The 6 T cell receptor beta chains below were found in one sample sequenced in a study of blood T cell repertoires in COVID-19. Here immunoSEQ multiplex PCR was the method, and the copy in TCRdb shows in-frame clones only, minus some. The sample lists more than 350,000 clones; 80% to 90% were seen once. Sequencing used peripheral blood. The source of these receptors is a woman in her twenties or thirties with COVID-19, enrolled during active disease.

The V call is TRBV12-1, the J call TRBJ1-1; whether TRBD1, the table's D call, matches the DNA was not checked. TRBV12-1 is a pseudogene. This CDR3 has 15 amino acids. The CDR3, as DNA: TGTGCCAGCAGCTTTGGGGACAGGGGGTTGACTGAAGCTTTCTTT. The encoded protein is CASSFGDRGLTEAFF.

This clone has only a few counts. The rearrangement links TRBV19 to TRBJ2-1, with D possibly matching TRBD2 (6 bases). Germline V gene lookup returns CDR1 LNHDA and CDR2 SQIVND (reference sequence). The CDR3 contains 14 residues. V shed 8 bases and J shed 5 bases, with 16 bases lying between them. The CDR3 protein is CASSGLAENNEQFF. CDR3 DNA sequence: TGTGCCAGTTCTGGATTAGCGGAGAACAATGAGCAGTTCTTC.

This chain connects TRBV30 to TRBJ1-2; 8 bases are a match to TRBD1. CDR3 length equals 12 residues. Germline CDR1 and CDR2: GTSNPN and SVGIG (reference sequence). V lost 4 bases and J lost 10; bases outside the gene matches: 8. CDR3 residues: CAWTFKTGDYTF. CDR3 DNA: TGTGCCTGGACATTTAAGACAGGGGACTACACCTTC.

The table lists this clone with a few counts. The chain has TRBV5-4 and TRBJ2-3; D uncertain. CDR3 size: 18 residues. The V end lost 0 bases, the J end lost 1 base, and 18 bases lay between the germline ends. CDR1 and CDR2 (germline): SGHNT, YYREEE (reference sequence). In DNA form, the CDR3 reads TGTGCCAGCAGCTTGGCGTCGTGGAGCCCGGTGGGCACAGATACGCAGTATTTT. Its protein product is CASSLASWSPVGTDTQYF. The full variable domain, with the rest looked up from reference TRBV5-4 and TRBJ2-3, is ETGVTQSPTHLIKTRGQQVTLRCSSQSGHNTVSWYQQALGQGPQFIFQYYREEENGRGNFPPRFSGLQFPNYSSELNVNALELDDSALYLCASSLASWSPVGTDTQYFGPGTRLTVL.

CDR3 amino acids: CASSPFGRGPEQFF. The CDR3 DNA reads as TGTGCCAGCAGCCCCTTCGGCAGGGGGCCTGAGCAGTTCTTC. V is TRBV14 and J is TRBJ2-1; 8 bases are a match to TRBD1. The CDR3 has 14 amino acids. With V trimmed by 4 bases and J by 9 bases, 8 bases remained unmatched. Germline loops: CDR1 SGHDN, CDR2 FVKESK.

The rearrangement uses TRBV6-2 or TRBV6-3 and TRBJ2-5; D perhaps matches TRBD2 (7 bases). Germline V lookup: CDR1 MNHEY, CDR2 SVGEGT. V lost 2 bases and J 5 bases, leaving 12 bases between the germline ends. The CDR3 extends over 14 amino acids. CDR3 nucleotide sequence: TGTGCCAGCAGTTACGGGGGGGCCGAGGAGACCCAGTACTTC. This gives the protein CASSYGGAEETQYF.